The sequence of this TCR beta chain was determined in a study of T cell changes during pregnancy in multiple sclerosis. Germline CDR1 LGHNA, CDR2 YSLEER. J lost 4 bases, V lost 4 bases, and 7 bases had no gene match. The CDR3 is 15 residues long. The data were produced by immunoSEQ multiplex PCR, yet TCRdb's version contains in-frame clones alone and is incomplete. The sample contains about 49,000 clones, more than 85% of which appear only once. J is TRBJ2-7 and V is TRBV4-3, with TRBD2 matching over 10 bases. The TCR originated in a female donor with multiple sclerosis, enrolled in a pregnancy study. Sequencing used peripheral blood, obtained after pregnancy. CDR3 sequence: CASSPASGGFYEQYF. CDR3 DNA: TGCGCCAGCAGCCCCGCTAGCGGGGGCTTTTACGAGCAGTACTTC.